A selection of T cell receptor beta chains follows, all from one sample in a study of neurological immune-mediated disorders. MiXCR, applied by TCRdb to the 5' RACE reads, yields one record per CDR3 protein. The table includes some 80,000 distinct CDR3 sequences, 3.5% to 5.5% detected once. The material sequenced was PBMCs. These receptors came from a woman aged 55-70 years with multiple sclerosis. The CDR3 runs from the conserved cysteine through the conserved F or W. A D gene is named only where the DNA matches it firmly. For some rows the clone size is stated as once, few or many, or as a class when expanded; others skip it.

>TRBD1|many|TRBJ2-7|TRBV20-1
CSATYRDSPYEQYF
TGCAGTGCTACATACCGGGACAGTCCCTACGAGCAGTACTTC
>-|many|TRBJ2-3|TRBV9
CASSVVGLTDTQYF
TGTGCCAGCAGCGTAGTTGGGCTCACAGATACGCAGTATTTT
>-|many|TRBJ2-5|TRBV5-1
CASSPLYRQNQETQYF
TGCGCCAGCAGCCCACTGTACAGGCAGAACCAAGAGACCCAGTACTTC
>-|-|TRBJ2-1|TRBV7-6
CASSSNIVAFNEQFF
TGTGCCAGCAGCTCCAACATAGTAGCCTTCAACGAGCAGTTCTTC
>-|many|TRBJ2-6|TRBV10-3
CAISRPNPGVGANVLTF
TGTGCCATCAGTCGCCCCAACCCAGGGGTCGGGGCCAACGTCCTGACTTTC
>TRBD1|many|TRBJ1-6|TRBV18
CASSRDSLGSPLHF
TGTGCCAGCTCACGGGACAGCTTAGGGTCACCCCTCCACTTT
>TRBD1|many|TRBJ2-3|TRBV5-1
CASSLEGQGKDTQYF
TGCGCCAGCAGCTTGGAAGGACAGGGTAAAGATACGCAGTATTTT
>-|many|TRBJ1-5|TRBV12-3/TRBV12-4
CAPARCYSNQPQHF
TGTGCCCCCGCGCGGTGCTATAGCAATCAGCCCCAGCATTTT
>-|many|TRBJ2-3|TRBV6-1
CASRTGDASTDTQYF
TGTGCCAGCAGGACGGGGGACGCGAGCACAGATACGCAGTATTTT
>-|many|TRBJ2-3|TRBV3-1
CASRYSGLTDTQYF
TGTGCCAGCAGATATAGCGGACTCACAGATACGCAGTATTTT
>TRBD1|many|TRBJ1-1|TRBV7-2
CASSFQGDTEAFF
TGTGCCAGCAGCTTCCAGGGGGACACTGAAGCTTTCTTT
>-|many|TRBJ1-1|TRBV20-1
CSARKGRDTEAFF
TGCAGTGCTAGGAAGGGGAGGGACACTGAAGCTTTCTTT
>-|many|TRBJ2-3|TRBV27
CASSSRADTQYF
TGTGCCAGCAGTTCGAGGGCAGATACGCAGTATTTT
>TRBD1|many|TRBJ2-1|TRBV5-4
CASSFSGTGDEQFF
TGTGCCAGCAGCTTTTCGGGGACAGGCGATGAGCAGTTCTTC
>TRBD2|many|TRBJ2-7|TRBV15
CATGEERGNYEQYF
TGTGCCACCGGGGAAGAGCGGGGGAACTACGAGCAGTACTTC
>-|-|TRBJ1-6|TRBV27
CASRLGAGNSPLHF
TGTGCCAGCCGGCTAGGGGCAGGGAATTCACCCCTCCACTTT
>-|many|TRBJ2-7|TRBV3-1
CASRWSRTSYEQYF
TGTGCCAGCCGCTGGAGTAGAACATCCTACGAGCAGTACTTC